This T cell receptor beta chain was recovered during a study of Graves' ophthalmopathy and Graves' hyperthyroidism. V was pared by 6 bases and J by 0 bases, with 14 bases between. The CDR3 totals 16 residues. CDR1 is SEHNR and CDR2 is FQNEAQ in the germline V gene (reference sequence). Study findings and constraints: In blood, most expanded thyroid clonotypes above 0.001 frequency were also detected. Between ophthalmopathy and stable hyperthyroidism, a 13-signature model drew a separation with around 86% sensitivity and approximately 81% specificity.

This clonotype has at least ten counts. What it binds is unknown. The TCR beta CDR3 regions underwent amplification from RNA transcripts. RT-PCR was first run with HTBI primers, then multiplex PCR in a second round. TCRdb re-analysed the multiplex PCR reads in MiXCR, keeping a single row per CDR3 protein. The table has 1 million to 1.3 million distinct CDR3 sequences, about 35% seen once. Input material: peripheral blood or thyroid tissue (not recorded which). This rearrangement joins TRBV7-9 to TRBJ2-2; tentative D call: TRBD1 (5 bases). The clonotype comes from an adult man with Graves' hyperthyroidism. The CDR3 DNA is TGTGCCAGCAGACCCAGACAGACAACGAACACCGGGGAGCTGTTTTTT. This sequence encodes CASRPRQTTNTGELFF.